These 23 T cell receptor beta chains were all obtained from the same sample, sequenced in a study of CD8 T cells in ankylosing spondylitis. Whole-study results and caveats: Characteristic, it appeared, of ankylosing spondylitis blood was a TCR beta motif of about eight highly homologous variants.

MiXCR, run by TCRdb on the 5' RACE reads, gives a single entry per CDR3 protein. The table records about 440,000 distinct CDR3 sequences, 15% to 20% of them present only once. No antigen has been assigned to these receptors. Sequencing was carried out using blood, either unsorted or a sorted T cell fraction (not recorded which). The receptors shown here come from a male donor with ankylosing spondylitis.

This clonotype was observed many times. CDR3 bases: TGTGCCACCAGCAGAGTCTCCCATAGCACAGATACGCAGTATTTT. Translation: CATSRVSHSTDTQYF. The J gene is TRBJ2-3, the V gene TRBV15, with unresolved D. CDR3 length: 15 residues. The germline V and J ends were trimmed by 1 base and 0 bases, with 8 bases remaining between them. Per the germline V gene, CDR1 is LNHNV and CDR2 is YYDKDF (reference sequence).

This clonotype was seen more than once but under ten times. This chain connects TRBV27 to TRBJ2-5; either TRBD1 or TRBD2 may supply D (5 bases each). Germline loops: CDR1 MNHEY, CDR2 SMNVEV (reference sequence). The length of the CDR3 is 15 residues. The germline V and J ends were trimmed by 4 bases and 4 bases, with 16 bases remaining between them. The CDR3 is CASSSRGLAGETQYF. Here the CDR3 DNA reads TGTGCCAGCAGTTCTAGGGGCCTAGCTGGAGAGACCCAGTACTTC.

This sequence joins TRBV5-1 and TRBJ2-3, with a possible D match to TRBD1 (6 bases). The V and J ends lost 0 bases and 3 bases respectively, with 11 bases between them. Per the germline V gene, CDR1 is SGHRS and CDR2 is YFSETQ. The CDR3 is made up of 15 amino acids. CDR3 nucleotide sequence: TGCGCCAGCAGCTTGGCGGGACAAGTAACAGATACGCAGTATTTT. Translation: CASSLAGQVTDTQYF.

The chain combines TRBV6-2 or TRBV6-3 with TRBJ2-2, with 13 bases aligning to TRBD2. J lost 6 bases, V lost 10 bases, and 8 bases had no gene match. The CDR3 extends over 15 amino acids. Germline CDR1 is MNHEY and CDR2 is SVGEGT. CDR3 in DNA: TGTGCCACCATAAATGGACTAGCGGGAGCCGGGGAGCTGTTTTTT. It specifies CATINGLAGAGELFF.

The CDR3 region is CASRYRDRDPYEQYF. For the CDR3, the DNA is TGTGCCAGTCGCTACCGGGACAGGGATCCCTACGAGCAGTACTTC. The chain combines TRBV12-3 or TRBV12-4 with TRBJ2-7; 9 bases map to TRBD1. The J segment lost 2 bases and the V segment lost 9 bases, leaving 11 bases of the junction unmatched. There are 15 residues in the CDR3.

The table lists this clonotype with a few counts. This chain uses TRBV7-8 with TRBJ2-1; TRBD2 agrees at 12 bases. This CDR3 contains 15 residues. V shed 5 bases and J 9 bases; nucleotides not matched to a gene: 8. In germline, CDR1 is SGHVS, CDR2 FQNEAQ. CDR3 DNA sequence: TGTGCCAGCAGCCCCGGGACTAGCGGGTTCGGTGAGCAGTTCTTC. It yields the protein CASSPGTSGFGEQFF.

This clonotype occurred a few times. The chain has TRBV7-2 and TRBJ1-2; the D is unclear. Trimming removed 5 bases at V and 0 bases at J, with 13 bases between. Germline V gives CDR1 SGHTA, CDR2 FQGNSA. There are 15 residues in the CDR3. The CDR3 sequence is CASSPGRFANYGYTF. CDR3 DNA sequence: TGTGCCAGCAGCCCCGGAAGGTTCGCTAACTATGGCTACACCTTC.

The chain uses TRBV6-1 and TRBJ1-1; 7 bases line up with TRBD1. Per germline, CDR1 MNHNS and CDR2 SASEGT. The CDR3 length is 15 residues. The V segment lost 6 bases and the J segment 1 base; nucleotides outside the gene matches: 8. The CDR3 loop reads CASRITGTANTEAFF. Written as DNA, the CDR3 is TGTGCCAGCAGGATAACGGGGACAGCGAACACTGAAGCTTTCTTT.

This clonotype occurred a few times. The chain is built from TRBV20-1 and TRBJ2-1; TRBD2 agrees at 12 bases. The CDR3 runs to 18 residues. The V gene end was trimmed by 1 base and the J gene end by 1 base; junction bases not matched to a gene: 8. Per the germline V gene, CDR1 is DFQATT and CDR2 is SNEGSKA (reference sequence). CDR3: CSARVSSGGAISYNEQFF. The CDR3 DNA reads TGCAGTGCTAGAGTATCTAGCGGGGGGGCGATTTCCTACAATGAGCAGTTCTTC.

This clonotype was seen just once. This rearrangement joins TRBV6-1 to TRBJ2-1, with TRBD2 matching over 11 bases. Germline lookup yields CDR1 MNHNS and CDR2 SASEGT. The V gene end was trimmed by 6 bases and the J gene end by 3 bases; junction bases not matched to a gene: 7. This CDR3 is built from 16 residues. CDR3 residues: CASRPGTSGDYNEQFF. CDR3 DNA sequence: TGTGCCAGCAGGCCCGGGACTAGCGGAGACTACAATGAGCAGTTCTTC.

This clonotype was recorded at least ten times. The chain recombines TRBV5-1 with TRBJ2-3; no reliable D call. Germline CDR1 is SGHRS and CDR2 is YFSETQ. The CDR3 runs to 14 residues. Trimming removed 2 bases at V and 6 bases at J, with 13 bases between. The CDR3 loop is CASSLMTQGDTQYF. The CDR3 nucleotides read TGCGCCAGCAGCTTAATGACTCAAGGGGATACGCAGTATTTT.

This clonotype was observed a few times. The chain recombines TRBV5-1 with TRBJ2-1, with 8 bases that match TRBD1. V lost 6 bases to trimming and J lost 4 bases; unmatched junction nucleotides: 9. The CDR3 is 15 amino acids. Germline V gene lookup returns CDR1 SGHRS and CDR2 YFSETQ. The CDR3 nucleotides are TGCGCCAGCAAGCCGGGGACAGGAGGGTACAATGAGCAGTTCTTC. Its protein is CASKPGTGGYNEQFF.

At least ten counts were recorded for this clonotype. The J gene is TRBJ1-1, the V gene TRBV3-1; the D is unclear. Germline CDR1 and CDR2: LGHDT and YNNKEL (reference sequence). Trimming shortened V by 4 bases and J by 0 bases, and 9 bases separated the two germline ends. CDR3 length equals 14 residues. CDR3 nucleotide sequence: TGTGCCAGCAGCCGCCGAGGGTTGAACACTGAAGCTTTCTTT. Its translation: CASSRRGLNTEAFF.

This chain connects TRBV29-1 to TRBJ1-2; 10 bases line up with TRBD1. The CDR3 is made up of 15 amino acids. J lost 4 bases, V lost 1 base, and 6 bases had no gene match. Germline CDR1 and CDR2: SQVTM and ANQGSEA. In DNA form, the CDR3 reads TGCAGCGTTGAAGGTCGCGGACAGGGGGGCTATGGCTACACCTTC. Protein sequence: CSVEGRGQGGYGYTF.

The chain has TRBV19 and TRBJ1-2, with a weak D call TRBD1 (5 bases). This CDR3 region has 13 residues. Germline-derived CDR1 and CDR2 are LNHDA and SQIVND (reference sequence). Trimming took off 7 bases at V and 2 bases at J, with 11 bases between the two ends. CDR3 sequence: CASIQRGNYGYTF. The DNA of the CDR3 is TGTGCCAGTATCCAGCGGGGGAACTATGGCTACACCTTC.

V and J are TRBV29-1 and TRBJ2-1; 8 bases align to TRBD1. J gave up 0 bases and V 4 bases, and 11 bases lay outside the gene matches. The CDR3 spans 17 residues. Per the germline V gene, CDR1 is SQVTM and CDR2 is ANQGSEA. CDR3 in DNA: TGCAGCGTTGTGGAGGACAGGGCCTCCCGCTCCTACAATGAGCAGTTCTTC. Translating gives CSVVEDRASRSYNEQFF.

This clonotype was picked up a small number of times. The rearrangement uses TRBV7-2 and TRBJ1-3; D unclear. There are 16 residues in the CDR3. CDR1 is SGHTA and CDR2 is FQGNSA in the germline V gene. Trimming removed 1 base at V and 0 bases at J, with 10 bases between. The CDR3 DNA reads as TGTGCCAGCAGCTTAGACACCCTAAACTCTGGAAACACCATATATTTT. Its protein product is CASSLDTLNSGNTIYF.

The chain links TRBV6-6 to TRBJ1-5; no definite D call. This CDR3 contains 11 residues. Germline V CDR1 and CDR2: MNHNY, SVGAGI (reference sequence). With 6 bases removed from V and 9 bases from J, the gap between germline ends came to 9 bases. The CDR3 DNA follows: TGTGCCAGCAGCTCTGGTGGGCCCCAGCATTTT. Translation: CASSSGGPQHF.

The chain couples TRBV4-2 to TRBJ1-5; no clear D. Germline V gene lookup returns CDR1 LGHNA and CDR2 YNFKEQ. The CDR3 is 13 amino acids. The germline V and J ends were trimmed by 2 bases and 4 bases, with 6 bases remaining between them. DNA for the CDR3: TGTGCCAGCAGCCAACGAGGGAATCAGCCCCAGCATTTT. It translates to CASSQRGNQPQHF.

This clonotype was observed a few times. The genes are TRBV9 and TRBJ2-1; 10 bases line up with TRBD2. Per germline, CDR1 SGDLS and CDR2 YYNGEE. With V trimmed by 2 bases and J by 10 bases, 6 bases remained unmatched. The CDR3 consists of 14 residues. The DNA for the CDR3 is TGTGCCAGCAGCGTTCTAGCGGGAGTGGGGGAGCAGTTCTTC. It is translated as CASSVLAGVGEQFF.

This clonotype appeared many times. In DNA form, the CDR3 reads TGTGCCAGCAGCCTTCGGACTAGCGGGAGAAATGAGCAGTTCTTC. The encoded protein is CASSLRTSGRNEQFF. This chain links TRBV9 with TRBJ2-1; 13 bases map to TRBD2. Germline V lookup: CDR1 SGDLS, CDR2 YYNGEE. J gave up 7 bases and V 4 bases, and 5 bases lay outside the gene matches. This CDR3 has 15 amino acids.

In its sample, this clonotype was seen a few times. In nucleotides, the CDR3 is TGTGCCAGCAGCACCGCCGGCCACAGGGTTGAAAAACTGTTTTTT. Translation gives CASSTAGHRVEKLFF. This chain links TRBV7-9 with TRBJ1-4, with a tentative D call TRBD1 (6 bases). CDR1 and CDR2 from the germline V gene are SEHNR and FQNEAQ (reference sequence). V was pared by 5 bases and J by 7 bases, with 17 bases between. The CDR3 consists of 15 residues.

This clonotype came up many times. The V gene is TRBV12-3 or TRBV12-4, the J gene TRBJ1-4, with TRBD1 as a possible D gene (5 bases). The V end was cut by 7 bases, the J end by 8 bases, with 20 bases between. The CDR3 extends over 15 amino acids. CDR3 sequence (DNA): TGTGCCAGCACCATCCGGGGGATCCGGAAGGAAAAACTGTTTTTT. Protein sequence: CASTIRGIRKEKLFF.